This T cell receptor beta chain was retrieved from a study of persistence of HIV-infected CD4 T cells. The libraries were made with immunoSEQ version 4 in survey mode. The protocol was immunoSEQ multiplex PCR, while the TCRdb copy is restricted to in-frame clones and leaves out a portion. The sample records over 30,000 clones, roughly 82% being singletons. Trimming cost V 4 bases and J 3 bases; bases outside gene matches: 10. Germline lookup yields CDR1 SGHTA and CDR2 FQGNSA. The CDR3 runs 16 residues. Cells were stimulated with CMV-infected fibroblast lysates at 10 ug/mL. Memory cells lacking CD40L and CD69 with high CD45RO were sorted. Donors had CD4+ T cell counts above 400 cells/uL and were CMV-seropositive. Remarks on this clone: Its antigen is undetermined.

This chain joins TRBV7-2 and TRBJ1-2; 8 bases map to TRBD1. The receptor's source is an adult woman with HIV who was CMV-seropositive. This specimen consisted of CD4+ T cells sorted from PBMCs after approximately 20-hour stimulation, obtained from a patient who received antiretroviral therapy. DNA for the CDR3: TGTGCCAGCAGCTCACAACCAGGGGGCGCCCACTATGGCTACACCTTC. Translated: CASSSQPGGAHYGYTF.